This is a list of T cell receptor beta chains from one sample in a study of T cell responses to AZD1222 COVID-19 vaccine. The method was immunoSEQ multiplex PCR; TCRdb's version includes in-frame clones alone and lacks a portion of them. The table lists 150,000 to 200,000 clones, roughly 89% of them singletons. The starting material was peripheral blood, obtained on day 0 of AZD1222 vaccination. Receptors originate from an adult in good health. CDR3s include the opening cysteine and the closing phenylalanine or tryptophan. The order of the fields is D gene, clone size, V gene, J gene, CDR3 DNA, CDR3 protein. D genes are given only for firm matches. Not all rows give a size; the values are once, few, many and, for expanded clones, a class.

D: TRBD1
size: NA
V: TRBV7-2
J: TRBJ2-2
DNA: TGTGCCAGCAGGTCCGGGACAGGGAAGCCCGGGGAGCTGTTTTTT
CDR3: CASRSGTGKPGELFF

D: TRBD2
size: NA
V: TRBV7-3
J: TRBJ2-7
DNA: TGTGCCAGCAGCTTACGCGGCGGGGGGAGCACTAACTACGAGCAGTACTTC
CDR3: CASSLRGGGSTNYEQYF

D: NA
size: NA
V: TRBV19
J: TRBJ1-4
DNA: TGTGCCAGTAGTATTGGCGGGAATGAAAAACTGTTTTTT
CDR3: CASSIGGNEKLFF

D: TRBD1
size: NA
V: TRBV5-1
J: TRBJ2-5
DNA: TGCGCCAGCAGCGGGACAGGGGGCGGCCAAGAGACCCAGTACTTC
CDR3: CASSGTGGGQETQYF

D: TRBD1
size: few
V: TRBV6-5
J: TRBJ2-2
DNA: TGTGCCAGCAGTAGAGGACAGGGAGAGGGCGGGGAGCTGTTTTTT
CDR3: CASSRGQGEGGELFF

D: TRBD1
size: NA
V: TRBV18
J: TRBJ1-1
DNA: TGTGCCAGCTCAAACAGCCAGGGGGGAGTTACTGAAGCTTTCTTT
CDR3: CASSNSQGGVTEAFF

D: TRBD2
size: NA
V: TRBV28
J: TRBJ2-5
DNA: TGTGCCAGCAGTTTCGCTGGGGCTAGCGGGGAGACCCAGTACTTC
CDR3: CASSFAGASGETQYF

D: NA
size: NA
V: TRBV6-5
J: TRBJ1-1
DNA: TGTGCCAGCGCACTTGGGGGGCGAAATACTGAAGCTTTCTTT
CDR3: CASALGGRNTEAFF

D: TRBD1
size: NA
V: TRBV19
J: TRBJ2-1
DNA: TGTGCCAGTAGTATTTTAAAACAGGGGAATGAGCAGTTCTTC
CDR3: CASSILKQGNEQFF

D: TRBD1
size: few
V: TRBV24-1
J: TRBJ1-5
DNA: TGTGCCACCAGTGACTCCGGACAGGGAAGGCGGTCCCAGCATTTT
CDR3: CATSDSGQGRRSQHF

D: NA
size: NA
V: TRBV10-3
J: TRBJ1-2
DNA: TGTGCCATCAAACAGACAGATTCTAACTATGGCTACACCTTC
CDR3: CAIKQTDSNYGYTF

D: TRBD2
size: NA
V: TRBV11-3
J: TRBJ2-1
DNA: TGTGCCAGCAGCTTAGCCTCGGGGCGGGGGTCTTACAATGAGCAGTTCTTC
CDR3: CASSLASGRGSYNEQFF

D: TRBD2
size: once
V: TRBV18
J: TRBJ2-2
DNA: TGTGCCAGCTCACCACCTTTTCCGGGACTAGCGGGAGAGGAGCTGTTTTTT
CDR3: CASSPPFPGLAGEELFF

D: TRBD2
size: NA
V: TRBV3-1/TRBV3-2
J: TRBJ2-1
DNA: TGTGCCAGCAGCTCCTATAGCGGGGGGGGATACAATGAGCAGTTCTTC
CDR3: CASSSYSGGGYNEQFF

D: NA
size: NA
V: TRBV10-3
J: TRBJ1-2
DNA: TGTGCCATCAGTGTTAACGAAAACTATGGCTACACCTTC
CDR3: CAISVNENYGYTF

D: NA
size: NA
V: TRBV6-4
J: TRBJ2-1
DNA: TGTGCCAGCAGTCCGGACGGGAGCTCCTACAATGAGCAGTTCTTC
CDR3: CASSPDGSSYNEQFF

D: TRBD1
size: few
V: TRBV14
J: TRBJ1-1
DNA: TGTGCCAGCAGCCAGCGACAGGGTCTGAACACTGAAGCTTTCTTT
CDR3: CASSQRQGLNTEAFF

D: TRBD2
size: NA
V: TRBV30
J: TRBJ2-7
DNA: TGTGCCTGGGGGACTAGCGGGAGATACGAGCAGTACTTC
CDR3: CAWGTSGRYEQYF

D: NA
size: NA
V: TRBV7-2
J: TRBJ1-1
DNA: TGTGCCAGCAGCTTATCCCGGTCGATGAACACTGAAGCTTTCTTT
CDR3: CASSLSRSMNTEAFF

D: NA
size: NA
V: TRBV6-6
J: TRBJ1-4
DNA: TGTGCCAGCAGTTACGGAGGACAGACAACTAATGAAAAACTGTTTTTT
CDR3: CASSYGGQTTNEKLFF

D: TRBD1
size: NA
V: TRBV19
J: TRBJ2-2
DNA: TGTGCCAGTAGTATACTGCCGGGACAGGGGGCTTCCGGGGAGCTGTTTTTT
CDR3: CASSILPGQGASGELFF

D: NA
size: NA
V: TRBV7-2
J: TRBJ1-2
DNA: TGTGCCAGCAGCCAGTTGGTACTCTATGGCTACACCTTC
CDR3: CASSQLVLYGYTF

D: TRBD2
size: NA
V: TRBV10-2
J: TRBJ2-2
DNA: TGCGCCACCCTCCCGCGGGGGTCGAACACCGGGGAGCTGTTTTTT
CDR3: CATLPRGSNTGELFF

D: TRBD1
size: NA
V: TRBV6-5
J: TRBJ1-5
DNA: TGTGCCAGCAGAGCGACAGGGAATAATCAGCCCCAGCATTTT
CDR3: CASRATGNNQPQHF

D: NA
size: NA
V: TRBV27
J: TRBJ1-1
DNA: TGTGCCAGCAGTGCCGCTAGTGGTCGCGTCACTGAAGCTTTCTTT
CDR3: CASSAASGRVTEAFF

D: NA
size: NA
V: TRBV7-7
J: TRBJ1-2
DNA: TGTGCCAGCAGCTTCTTGGGGGGGCGATGCTACACCTTC
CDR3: CASSFLGGRCYTF

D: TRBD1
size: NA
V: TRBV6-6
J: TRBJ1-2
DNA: TGTGCCAGCAGTTACTCCCCTACAGGGGAGAAGGATGGCTACACCTTC
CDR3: CASSYSPTGEKDGYTF

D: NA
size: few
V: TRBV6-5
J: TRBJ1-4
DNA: TGTGCCAGCAGTTATAGGAGAGTGGGAGAAAAACTGTTTTTT
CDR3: CASSYRRVGEKLFF

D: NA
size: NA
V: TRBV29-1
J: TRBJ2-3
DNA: TGCAGCGTAGAACACGGAGGGCGTAGCATCACAGATACGCAGTATTTT
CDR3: CSVEHGGRSITDTQYF

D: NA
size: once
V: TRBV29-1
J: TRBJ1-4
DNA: TGCAGCGTAGCTCCGGGACCTAATGAAAAACTGTTTTTT
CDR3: CSVAPGPNEKLFF

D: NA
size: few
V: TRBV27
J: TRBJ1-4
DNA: TGTGCCAGCCGATTTTTGGGGGAGATCGGTGAAAAACTGTTTTTT
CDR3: CASRFLGEIGEKLFF

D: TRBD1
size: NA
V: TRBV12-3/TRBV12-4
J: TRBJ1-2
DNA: TGTGCCAGCAGCACAGGGGCTAACTATGGCTACACCTTC
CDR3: CASSTGANYGYTF

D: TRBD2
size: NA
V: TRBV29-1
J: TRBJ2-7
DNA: TGCAGCGTTGACACAGCGGGAGTTGGGGAGCAGTACTTC
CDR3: CSVDTAGVGEQYF

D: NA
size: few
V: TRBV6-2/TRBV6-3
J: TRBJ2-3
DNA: TGTGCCAGCAGTTTCGGGACTCCCCAGGGCGGCACAGATACGCAGTATTTT
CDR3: CASSFGTPQGGTDTQYF

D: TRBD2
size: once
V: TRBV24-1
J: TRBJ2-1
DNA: TGTGCCACCAGTGATGAGAAATATAGGACTAGCGGGAGAGGGGCCTACAATGAGCAGTTCTTC
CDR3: CATSDEKYRTSGRGAYNEQFF

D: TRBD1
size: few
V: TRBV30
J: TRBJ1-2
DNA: TGTGCCTGGAGTGTTTTAAGCAGGGGGTATGGCTACACCTTC
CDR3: CAWSVLSRGYGYTF

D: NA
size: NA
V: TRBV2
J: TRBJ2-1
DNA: TGTGCCAGCAGCGTTGGAGCCTACAATGAGCAGTTCTTC
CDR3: CASSVGAYNEQFF

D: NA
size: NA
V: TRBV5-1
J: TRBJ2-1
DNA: TGCGCCAGCAGCTTGGGCCAGGGCTCCTACAATGAGCAGTTCTTC
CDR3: CASSLGQGSYNEQFF

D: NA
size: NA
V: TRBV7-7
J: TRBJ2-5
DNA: TGTGCCAGCAGCCAGACAGAAGTGCAAGAGACCCAGTACTTC
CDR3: CASSQTEVQETQYF

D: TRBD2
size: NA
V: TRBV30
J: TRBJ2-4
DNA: TGTGCCTGGAGCCCCCTTTCACTAGCGGGGGGGAACATTCAGTACTTC
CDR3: CAWSPLSLAGGNIQYF

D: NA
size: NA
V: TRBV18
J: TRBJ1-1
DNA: TGTGCCAGCTCACCAGAGGGGAGGAACACTGAAGCTTTCTTT
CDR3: CASSPEGRNTEAFF

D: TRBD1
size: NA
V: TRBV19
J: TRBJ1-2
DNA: TGTGCCAGTAGTGATCGACAGGGGACCAACTATGGCTACACCTTC
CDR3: CASSDRQGTNYGYTF

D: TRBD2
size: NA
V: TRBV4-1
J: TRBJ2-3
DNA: TGCGCCAGCAGCCATCCTTCTAGCGGGAGGGCCGGGAGGAAAGATACGCAGTATTTT
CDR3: CASSHPSSGRAGRKDTQYF

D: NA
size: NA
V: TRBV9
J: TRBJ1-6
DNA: TGTGCCAGCAGCCCCAGTCGGACACTTTCACCCCTCCACTTT
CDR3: CASSPSRTLSPLHF

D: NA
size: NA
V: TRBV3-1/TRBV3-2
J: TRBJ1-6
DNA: TGTGCCAGCAGCCCGCAGAGGGGAGGACCCCTCCACTTT
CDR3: CASSPQRGGPLHF

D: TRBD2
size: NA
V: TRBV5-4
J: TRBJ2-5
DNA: TGTGCCAGCAGCTCCGGGACTAGCGGGGCCAAAGAGACCCAGTACTTC
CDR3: CASSSGTSGAKETQYF

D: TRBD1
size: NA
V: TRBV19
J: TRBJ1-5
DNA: TGTGCCAGTAGTCAATCCGGGACAGGGAGCCAGCCCCAGCATTTT
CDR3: CASSQSGTGSQPQHF

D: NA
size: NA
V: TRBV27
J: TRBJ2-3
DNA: TGTGCCAGCAGTTTGCGGCAGGTGGGGGATACGCAGTATTTT
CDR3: CASSLRQVGDTQYF

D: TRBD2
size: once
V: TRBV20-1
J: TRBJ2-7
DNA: TGCAGTGCTAGTAAATCAGTGGTAGCGGGAGGGTTGCGGACCTACGAGCAGTACTTC
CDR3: CSASKSVVAGGLRTYEQYF

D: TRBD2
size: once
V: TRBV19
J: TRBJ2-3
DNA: TGTGCCAGTAGTATCCCTCGGGGAGGGACGGGTGCGGATACGCAGTATTTT
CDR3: CASSIPRGGTGADTQYF

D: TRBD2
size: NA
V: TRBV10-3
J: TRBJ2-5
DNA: TGTGCCATCACTAGCGGGGGGGCCGGGGAGACCCAGTACTTC
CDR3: CAITSGGAGETQYF

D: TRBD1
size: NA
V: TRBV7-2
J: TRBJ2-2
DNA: TGTGCCAGCAGCCCAGGTGCAGGGGGTCGCACCGGGGAGCTGTTTTTT
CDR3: CASSPGAGGRTGELFF

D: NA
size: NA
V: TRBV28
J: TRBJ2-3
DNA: TGTGCCAGCAGTTCTCTTGGAGATACGCAGTATTTT
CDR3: CASSSLGDTQYF

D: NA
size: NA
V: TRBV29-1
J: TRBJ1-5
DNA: TGCAGCGTTGGACTGGCAGGGGCCAATCAGCCCCAGCATTTT
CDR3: CSVGLAGANQPQHF

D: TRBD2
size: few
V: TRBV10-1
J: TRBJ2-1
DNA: TGCGCCAGCAGTTCGGGGACTAGCGGGAAAAATGAGCAGTTCTTC
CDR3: CASSSGTSGKNEQFF

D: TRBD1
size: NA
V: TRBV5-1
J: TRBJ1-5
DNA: TGCGCCAGCAGCTTGAAGGGGGCGGGTCAGCCCCAGCATTTT
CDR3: CASSLKGAGQPQHF

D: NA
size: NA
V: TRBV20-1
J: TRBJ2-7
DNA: TGCAGTGCTAGTTCCAGAACCTACGAGCAGTACTTC
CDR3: CSASSRTYEQYF

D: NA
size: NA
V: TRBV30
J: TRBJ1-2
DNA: TGTGCCTGGAGTAACGCCTATGGCTACACCTTC
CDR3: CAWSNAYGYTF

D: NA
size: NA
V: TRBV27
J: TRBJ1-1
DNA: TGTGCCAGCAGTTCTCGGGGGCCGAACACTGAAGCTTTCTTT
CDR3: CASSSRGPNTEAFF

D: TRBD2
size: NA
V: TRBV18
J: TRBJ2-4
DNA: TGTGCCAGCTCACCAGAGACTAGCGGGAGTTTTAGAAACATTCAGTACTTC
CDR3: CASSPETSGSFRNIQYF